This passage covers 15 T cell receptor beta chains from one sample sequenced in a study of OX40 agonist ivuxolimab in advanced cancers. The assay was immunoSEQ multiplex PCR, and TCRdb's table has in-frame clones only and misses some. The sample records 76,000 or so clones, roughly 85% being singletons. Sequencing was performed on CD4+ or CD8+ T cells sorted from blood, taken in a trial of the OX40 agonist ivuxolimab. The receptors were gathered from an adult with an advanced solid tumor such as melanoma, head and neck, liver or kidney cancer.

The V and J genes are TRBV6-5 and TRBJ2-2, with 8 bases matching TRBD1. The CDR3 is 15 amino acids. V was pared by 2 bases and J by 6 bases, with 5 bases of the junction left unmatched. Germline lookup yields CDR1 MNHEY and CDR2 SVGAGI. This CDR3 is CASSYSDRGSGELFF. CDR3 nucleotides: TGTGCCAGCAGTTACAGTGACAGGGGTTCCGGGGAGCTGTTTTTT.

The chain uses TRBV10-3 and TRBJ1-5, with TRBD1 as a possible D gene (5 bases). The V end lost 3 bases, the J end lost 2 bases, and 17 bases lay between the germline ends. Germline lookup yields CDR1 ENHRY and CDR2 SYGVKD. The CDR3 sequence is 17 residues long. The CDR3 is CAISDGADREGNQPQHF. In DNA form, the CDR3 reads TGTGCCATCAGTGACGGGGCAGACCGAGAGGGCAATCAGCCCCAGCATTTT.

The chain recombines TRBV7-3 with TRBJ1-1; no firm D call. Trimming removed 2 bases at V and 6 bases at J, with 13 bases between. Germline V gene lookup returns CDR1 SGHTA and CDR2 FQGTGA. The length of the CDR3 is 14 residues. Here the CDR3 DNA reads TGTGCCAGCAGCTTAGAGGCGGCTAGGGCTGAAGCTTTCTTT. Protein sequence: CASSLEAARAEAFF.

This sequence joins TRBV10-3 and TRBJ2-2; D perhaps matches TRBD2 (6 bases). CDR3 length: 14 amino acids. Germline CDR1 ENHRY, CDR2 SYGVKD. V lost 4 bases to trimming and J lost 6 bases, with 12 bases between them. CDR3 DNA: TGTGCCATCAGTGGCGCTAGCGAGTCCGGGGAGCTGTTTTTT. It encodes CAISGASESGELFF.

The J gene is TRBJ2-6, the V gene TRBV4-1; no definite D call. Germline CDR1 MGHRA, CDR2 YSYEKL. CDR3 size: 14 residues. Trimming took 2 bases from V and 2 from J, leaving 4 bases between them. The CDR3 DNA reads as TGCGCCAGCAGCCAAATACCTGGGGCCAACGTCCTGACTTTC. It codes for CASSQIPGANVLTF.

V and J are TRBV7-3 and TRBJ1-6; D remains unclear. Germline values: CDR1 SGHTA, CDR2 FQGTGA. Trimming shortened V by 5 bases and J by 2 bases, and 13 bases separated the two germline ends. This CDR3 spans 16 amino acids. The CDR3 region has the DNA TGTGCCAGCAGCCCAAGGGAGGGAACCTATAATTCACCCCTCCACTTT. Translated, it gives CASSPREGTYNSPLHF.

The chain joins TRBV10-3 to TRBJ1-2; TRBD1 agrees at 7 bases. The germline CDR1 and CDR2 sequences are ENHRY and SYGVKD. The CDR3 contains 14 residues. The J segment lost 4 bases and the V segment lost 4 bases, leaving 6 bases of the junction unmatched. CDR3 DNA sequence: TGTGCCATCAGTGGGACTCAGGGGGGCTATGGCTACACCTTC. This codes for CAISGTQGGYGYTF.

The chain employs TRBV2 and TRBJ1-2; TRBD1 might be the D (6 bases). CDR3 length: 14 amino acids. V dropped 2 bases and J dropped 3 bases, with 10 bases sitting between them. Germline V gene lookup returns CDR1 SNHLY and CDR2 FYNNEI. The CDR3 coding sequence is TGTGCCAGCAGTGAATACCCAGGGGACTATGGCTACACCTTC. Translated, it gives CASSEYPGDYGYTF.

This clone showed up just a few times. The V call is TRBV5-4, the J call TRBJ2-7; TRBD2 matches 8 bases. The V segment lost 0 bases and the J segment 7 bases; nucleotides outside the gene matches: 6. The CDR3 is made up of 14 amino acids. In germline, CDR1 is SGHNT, CDR2 YYREEE (reference sequence). The CDR3 protein is CASSLATRGGEQYF. CDR3 nucleotide sequence: TGTGCCAGCAGCTTGGCTACCCGCGGGGGGGAGCAGTACTTC.

The J gene is TRBJ2-7, the V gene TRBV5-1, with TRBD1 identical over 7 bases. The CDR3 consists of 15 residues. The V gene end was trimmed by 0 bases and the J gene end by 6 bases; junction bases not matched to a gene: 9. CDR1 and CDR2 from the germline V gene are SGHRS and YFSETQ. CDR3 loop: CASSLGSQGVGEQYF. The CDR3 DNA is TGCGCCAGCAGCTTGGGGTCCCAGGGGGTAGGCGAGCAGTACTTC.

The genes are TRBV6-5 and TRBJ1-6; D is perhaps TRBD1 (5 bases). Looked up from germline, CDR1 is MNHEY and CDR2 is SVGAGI. The CDR3 runs 15 residues. Trimming removed 0 bases from V and 10 bases from J, with 13 bases in between. In nucleotides, the CDR3 is TGTGCCAGCAGTTACTCGGGGGGTATCGGCTCACCCCTCCACTTT. Protein sequence: CASSYSGGIGSPLHF.

This clone is a singleton in its sample. The chain carries TRBV7-9 and TRBJ2-7; 9 bases line up with TRBD2. Germline V gives CDR1 SEHNR, CDR2 FQNEAQ (reference sequence). This CDR3 is built from 16 residues. V lost 5 bases, J lost 4 bases, and 12 bases stayed unmatched. The CDR3 spells CASSPDSGGPSYEQYF. In nucleotides, the CDR3 is TGTGCCAGCAGCCCCGACAGCGGGGGGCCCTCTTACGAGCAGTACTTC.

This clone was seen more than once but under ten times. This chain uses TRBV21-1 with TRBJ2-7; TRBD2 is taken as the D call from the table, unchecked against the DNA. TRBV21-1 represents a pseudogene. The CDR3 totals 15 residues. The CDR3 sequence: CASSKVAGHCYEQYF. The CDR3 coding sequence is TGTGCCAGCAGCAAAGTAGCGGGACATTGCTACGAGCAGTACTTC.

This chain links TRBV5-1 with TRBJ2-1; 9 bases are a match to TRBD1. V gave up 4 bases and J gave up 3 bases; unmatched junction bases: 8. From germline, CDR1 is SGHRS and CDR2 YFSETQ. The CDR3 contains 16 residues. The CDR3 here is CASSASTGGSYNEQFF. The CDR3 region has the DNA TGCGCCAGCAGCGCCTCGACAGGGGGTAGCTACAATGAGCAGTTCTTC.

This clone came up a few times. The CDR3 reads CASSLEGTSTYEQYF. The CDR3 DNA sequence: TGTGCCAGCAGCTTAGAAGGGACTAGCACCTACGAGCAGTACTTC. V usage is TRBV11-2 and J usage is TRBJ2-7, with TRBD2 matching over 9 bases. V dropped 0 bases and J dropped 2; count of bases not matched to a gene: 2. This CDR3 is 15 amino acids long. CDR1 is SGHAT, CDR2 FQNNGV, per germline.